The entry below describes one T cell receptor (beta chain). Sequencing used immunoSEQ multiplex PCR; TCRdb keeps in-frame clones, though not all of them. The data contain about 42,000 clones, 75% to 90% of them seen just once; the ten biggest clones take up approximately 23%. The sample originates from a study of blood T cell repertoires in COVID-19. Turning to the study itself: T cells, B-cell-depleted T cells, or PBMCs supplied cDNA or gDNA.

This CDR3 contains 15 residues. Looked up from germline, CDR1 is MGHRA and CDR2 is YSYEKL. Trimming pared 1 base from V and 4 bases from J, leaving 13 bases between. The receptor comes from a woman of 80 years or more in a cohort sampled during active or convalescent COVID-19. Sequencing input: peripheral blood. J is TRBJ1-1 and V is TRBV4-1; unclear D gene. CDR3 sequence reads: CASSQAGGRRTEAFF. The DNA of the CDR3 is TGCGCCAGCAGCCAAGCCGGCGGGAGGCGCACTGAAGCTTTCTTT.